This TCR beta chain was identified in a study of molecular identifiers for immune sequencing clone quantification. Study-wide points: Clone sizes could be underestimated for highly expanded clones when identical TCR molecules share a barcode.

This clonotype was found many times. Its matching antigen is unknown. The CDR3 loop spans 13 amino acids. The germline V gene encodes CDR1 DFQATT and CDR2 SNEGSKA (reference sequence). The germline V and J ends were trimmed by 8 bases and 0 bases, with 14 bases remaining between them. TCRdb re-called the PCR reads through MiXCR, storing one row per CDR3 protein. Among just under 650,000 distinct CDR3 sequences listed, 20% were seen once. The sequence derives from a human donor in good health. Some libraries in this study had Jurkat cell RNA spiked in. V is TRBV20-1 and J is TRBJ2-7, with D possibly TRBD1 on 6 matching bases. Sequences were obtained from naive CD8+ T cells from blood, with Jurkat cell RNA spiked in. Subset meaning: FACS-sorted CD8+CD4-CCR7+CD45RA+ naive T cells. This CDR3 is CSTEDSLSYEQYF. The CDR3 DNA follows: TGCAGTACTGAGGACAGTCTCTCCTACGAGCAGTACTTC.